Listed below are T cell receptor beta chains from one sample, sequenced in a study of T cell responses to AZD1222 COVID-19 vaccine. Assay: immunoSEQ multiplex PCR; the TCRdb copy retains only in-frame clones and omits some. Counted here are 250,000 to 300,000 clones, 90% to 95% occurring once; the ten biggest clones make up around 0.5%. This material consisted of peripheral blood, taken 28 days after the second AZD1222 dose. The receptor source for this set is an adult who received the AZD1222 COVID-19 vaccine. CDR3s include the opening cysteine and the closing phenylalanine or tryptophan. The D gene is left open where the match is weak. Part of the rows lack a size; the others show once, few, many or a class for expanded clones.

J,D,V,size,length,DNA,CDR3
TRBJ2-7,.,TRBV7-9,.,12,TGTGCCAGCAGCTTAGGGAGGGGTGAGCAGTACTTC,CASSLGRGEQYF
TRBJ1-6,.,TRBV2,.,13,TGTGCCAGCAGTGAATTTGTAGATTCACCCCTCCACTTT,CASSEFVDSPLHF
TRBJ2-2,.,TRBV28,.,16,TGTGCCAGCCGTTTTATGGGACGGTTGAACACCGGGGAGCTGTTTTTT,CASRFMGRLNTGELFF
TRBJ2-7,TRBD2,TRBV6-5,.,15,TGTGCCAGCAGCGCACTAGCGGGGGGGCCAGGCGAGCAGTACTTC,CASSALAGGPGEQYF
TRBJ2-7,TRBD2,TRBV7-2,.,14,TGTGCCAGCAGCGTTAGCGGGATGACCTACGAGCAGTACTTC,CASSVSGMTYEQYF
TRBJ1-4,TRBD1,TRBV7-2,few,15,TGTGCCAGCAGCGATCGATTAAGGACAGGAATGAAACTGTTTTTT,CASSDRLRTGMKLFF
TRBJ2-6,.,TRBV10-3,once,18,TGTGCCATCAGTGTGGGGAGAGCCGGGAGCTCTGGGGCCAACGTCCTGACTTTC,CAISVGRAGSSGANVLTF
TRBJ2-1,.,TRBV7-3,few,14,TGTGCCAGCAGTCTAACCGGAGGGAACAATGAGCAGTTCTTC,CASSLTGGNNEQFF
TRBJ2-7,TRBD2,TRBV7-2,once,13,TGTGCCAGCAGCCTACTGACTAGCGGGAAGCAGTACTTC,CASSLLTSGKQYF
TRBJ1-1,.,TRBV2,.,14,TGTGCCAGTCTATGGGGGCAGGCGGTAGCTGAAGCTTTCTTT,CASLWGQAVAEAFF
TRBJ1-1,TRBD1,TRBV28,.,17,TGTGCCAGCAGTTTATGGGGGACAGGGTTAATGAACACTGAAGCTTTCTTT,CASSLWGTGLMNTEAFF
TRBJ2-5,TRBD2,TRBV6-5,once,15,TGTGCCAGCCATCTCTCGAGCGGGAATCGAGAGACCCAGTACTTC,CASHLSSGNRETQYF
TRBJ1-1,.,TRBV28,.,14,TGTGCCAGCAGTTTAGGCAGATCTAACACTGAAGCTTTCTTT,CASSLGRSNTEAFF
TRBJ1-6,.,TRBV10-3,.,16,TGTGCCATCGCATCATCGGGGGAAAGCGGTAATTCACCCCTCCACTTT,CAIASSGESGNSPLHF
TRBJ1-6,.,TRBV10-3,once,15,TGTGCCATCAGCAAACAGGGCTCCTATAATTCACCCCTCCACTTT,CAISKQGSYNSPLHF
TRBJ1-2,.,TRBV9,.,15,TGTGCCAGCAGCGTAGCAATAGGCCCAAACTATGGCTACACCTTC,CASSVAIGPNYGYTF
TRBJ1-1,TRBD1,TRBV11-3,once,14,TGTGCCAGCAGCGCCAGGGGGCTGGGGACTGAAGCTTTCTTT,CASSARGLGTEAFF
TRBJ1-4,.,TRBV19,.,17,TGTGCCAGTAGTATCCTTGCCCTACAGGACACTAATGAAAAACTGTTTTTT,CASSILALQDTNEKLFF
TRBJ2-1,.,TRBV10-1,.,13,TGCGCCAGCAGTGACTCACAGGGTGCTGAGCAGTTCTTC,CASSDSQGAEQFF
TRBJ1-1,.,TRBV7-2,.,13,TGTGCCAGCAGCTTAGGGCAGAAGTTTGAAGCTTTCTTT,CASSLGQKFEAFF
TRBJ2-2,.,TRBV21-1,.,17,TGTGCCAGCAGTGCCGGGACAGGGGGTATGGACACCGGGGAGCTGTTTTTT,CASSAGTGGMDTGELFF
TRBJ2-5,.,TRBV14,.,15,TGTGCCAGCAGCCCCTCGCGGATTAGCCTAGAGACCCAGTACTTC,CASSPSRISLETQYF
TRBJ2-5,TRBD1,TRBV6-2/TRBV6-3,.,14,TGTGCCAGCAGTGGGACAGGGGGCAGGGTGACCCAGTACTTC,CASSGTGGRVTQYF